This T cell receptor (beta chain) stems from a study of OX40 agonist ivuxolimab in advanced cancers. Study in general: Three patients got partial responses; one had hepatocellular carcinoma and two had cutaneous melanoma. Study observations and caveats: Normalized T-cell clonal expansion was also low in a subset of nonresponders.

In the case of this clone: The antigen remains unidentified.

Method: immunoSEQ multiplex PCR; TCRdb's copy keeps in-frame clones and lacks some. The sample consists of approximately 70,000 clones, 77% of them appearing once. In germline, CDR1 is MDHEN, CDR2 SYDVKM. The CDR3 is 15 residues long. Trimming removed 7 bases at V and 7 bases at J, with 17 bases between. This material consisted of CD4+ or CD8+ T cells sorted from blood, taken in a trial of the OX40 agonist ivuxolimab. The gene calls are TRBV28 and TRBJ1-6; possibly TRBD1 for D (5 bases). The origin of this receptor is an adult with an advanced solid tumor such as melanoma, head and neck, liver or kidney cancer. CDR3 protein: CASNPLGLRNSPLHF. The CDR3 coding sequence is TGTGCCAGCAATCCCCTGGGACTGAGAAATTCACCCCTCCACTTT.